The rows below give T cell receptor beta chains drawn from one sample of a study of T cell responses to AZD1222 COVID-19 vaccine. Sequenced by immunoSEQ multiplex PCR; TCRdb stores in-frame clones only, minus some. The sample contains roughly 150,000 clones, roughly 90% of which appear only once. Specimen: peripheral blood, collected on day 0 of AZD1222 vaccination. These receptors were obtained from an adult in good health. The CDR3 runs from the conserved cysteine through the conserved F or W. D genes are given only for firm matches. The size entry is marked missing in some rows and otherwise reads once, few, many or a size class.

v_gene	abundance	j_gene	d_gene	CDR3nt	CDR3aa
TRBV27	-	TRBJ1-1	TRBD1	TGTGCCAGCAGTTTTATGCGAGGACAGGGCAAGAACACTGAAGCTTTCTTT	CASSFMRGQGKNTEAFF
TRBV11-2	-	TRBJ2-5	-	TGTGCCAGCAGTCCAACGGACTTTGGGGGTCAAGAGACCCAGTACTTC	CASSPTDFGGQETQYF
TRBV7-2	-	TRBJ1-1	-	TGTGCCAGCAGCCAGGGGCCGGGCACTGAAGCTTTCTTT	CASSQGPGTEAFF
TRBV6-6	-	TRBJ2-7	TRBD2	TGTGCCAGCAGTCCCGGGACTAGCCAAGGGCACGAGCAGTACTTC	CASSPGTSQGHEQYF
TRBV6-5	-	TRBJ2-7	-	TGTGCCAGCAGTTACGGGGCTCTCCAGTACTTC	CASSYGALQYF
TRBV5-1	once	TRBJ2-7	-	TGCGCCAGCAGCTTGGACGGGACACCTGCCTACGAGCAGTACTTC	CASSLDGTPAYEQYF
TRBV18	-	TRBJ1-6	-	TGTGCCAGCTCACCATCAGGGAATTCACCCCTCCACTTT	CASSPSGNSPLHF
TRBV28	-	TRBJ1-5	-	TGTGCCAGCACCCTCGAAGGAGGGGCAAAACAGCCCCAGCATTTT	CASTLEGGAKQPQHF
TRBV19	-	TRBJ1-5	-	TGTGCCAGTAGTATCCGACACCATAGCAATCAGCCCCAGCATTTT	CASSIRHHSNQPQHF
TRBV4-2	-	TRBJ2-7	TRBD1	TGTGCCAGCAGCTCCCGGGACAGGGGGCTCAACGAGCAGTACTTC	CASSSRDRGLNEQYF
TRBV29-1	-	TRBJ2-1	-	TGCAGCGTTGAATATCTTATTACGGCGAGCTCCTACAATGAGCAGTTCTTC	CSVEYLITASSYNEQFF
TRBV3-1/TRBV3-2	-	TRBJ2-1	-	TGTGCCAGCAGCCAAGACAGGGATGAGCAGTTCTTC	CASSQDRDEQFF
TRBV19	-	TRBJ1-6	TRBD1	TGTGCCAGTATGAGACAGGGCCGGCAATACTCACCCCTCCACTTT	CASMRQGRQYSPLHF
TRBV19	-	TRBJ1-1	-	TGTGCCAGTAGTATTCTATCGGGGACCGCTGAAGCTTTCTTT	CASSILSGTAEAFF
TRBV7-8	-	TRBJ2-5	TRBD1	TGTGCCAGCAGGGCTCGGACAGGGAGAGGTCCAGAGACCCAGTACTTC	CASRARTGRGPETQYF
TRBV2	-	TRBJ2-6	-	TGTGCCAGCAGTGAGGGCCCTTCTGGGGCCAACGTCCTGACTTTC	CASSEGPSGANVLTF
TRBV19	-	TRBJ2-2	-	TGTGCCAGTAGTATCAGAACCGGGGAGCTGTTTTTT	CASSIRTGELFF
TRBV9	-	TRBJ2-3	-	TGTGCCAGCCAGCAGGGAGGAGGCACAGATACGCAGTATTTT	CASQQGGGTDTQYF
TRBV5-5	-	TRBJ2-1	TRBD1	TGTGCCAGCAGCCAATCAGGGGGCAATGAGCAGTTCTTC	CASSQSGGNEQFF
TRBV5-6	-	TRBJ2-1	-	TGTGCCAGCAGTTCCGGACGGAGCTCCTACAATGAGCAGTTCTTC	CASSSGRSSYNEQFF
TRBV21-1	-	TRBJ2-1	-	TGTGCCAGCAGCAAAGACCGGACTAGCGGGTACAATGAGCAGTTCTTC	CASSKDRTSGYNEQFF
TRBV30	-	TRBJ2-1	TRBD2	TGTGCCTTCCGACTAGCGGGAGGAAGTGAGCAGTTCTTC	CAFRLAGGSEQFF
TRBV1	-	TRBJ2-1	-	TGCACCAGCAAAGCACCTGTGGGACAGAAGGGCAATGAGCAGTTCTTC	CTSKAPVGQKGNEQFF
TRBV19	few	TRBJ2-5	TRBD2	TGTGCCAGTAGTACTAGCGGGTTCCAAGGTACCCAGTACTTC	CASSTSGFQGTQYF
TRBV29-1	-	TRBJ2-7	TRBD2	TGCAGCGTTGTTTCTAGCGGGAACTACGAGCAGTACTTC	CSVVSSGNYEQYF
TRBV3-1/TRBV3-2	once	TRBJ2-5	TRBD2	TGTGCCAGCAGCCAAGGACTAGCGGGAGGCGGAGAGACCCAGTACTTC	CASSQGLAGGGETQYF
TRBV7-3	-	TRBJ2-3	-	TGTGCCAGCAGCTTAGGGGAAAGCGCTACGCAGTATTTT	CASSLGESATQYF
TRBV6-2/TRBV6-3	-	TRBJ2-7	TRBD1	TGTGCCAGCAGCCCTGGGACAGGACGTGCGAAATTGTACGAGCAGTACTTC	CASSPGTGRAKLYEQYF
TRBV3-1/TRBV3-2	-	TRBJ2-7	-	TGTGCCAGCAGCCAAGGTCTAAGCCCGGGTTACGAGCAGTACTTC	CASSQGLSPGYEQYF
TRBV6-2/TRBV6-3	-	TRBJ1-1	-	TGTGCCAGCAGTTACGGGATAGCAGGGAAGGCCCTGAACACTGAAGCTTTCTTT	CASSYGIAGKALNTEAFF
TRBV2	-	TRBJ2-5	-	TGTGCCAGCAGTGGACTACCCCAAGAGACCCAGTACTTC	CASSGLPQETQYF
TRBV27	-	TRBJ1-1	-	TGTGCCAGCAGTGGGGGGGGCGGGGTACCTACTGAAGCTTTCTTT	CASSGGGGVPTEAFF
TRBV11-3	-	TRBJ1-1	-	TGTGCCAGCAGATTATCAACAGGGATCGGGGCTGAAGCTTTCTTT	CASRLSTGIGAEAFF
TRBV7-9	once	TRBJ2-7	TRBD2	TGTGCCAGCAGCTTAGGAGCGGGGGCCTCGTACGAGCAGTACTTC	CASSLGAGASYEQYF
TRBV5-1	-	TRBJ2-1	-	TGCGCCAGCAGCCCCCCTAGCCCAAACAATGAGCAGTTCTTC	CASSPPSPNNEQFF
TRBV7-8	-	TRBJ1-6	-	TGTGCCAGCAGCTTAGCGCTAGGGGAAGATAATTCACCCCTCCACTTT	CASSLALGEDNSPLHF
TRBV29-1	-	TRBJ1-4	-	TGCAGCGTTGAGGAGAATGAAAAACTGTTTTTT	CSVEENEKLFF
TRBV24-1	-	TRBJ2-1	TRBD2	TGTGCCACCAGTGACCCCGGGACTAGCGGGGAGAGGGCCTACAATGAGCAGTTCTTC	CATSDPGTSGERAYNEQFF
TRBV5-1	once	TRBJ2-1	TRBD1	TGCGCCAGCAGCTTCGAAAGGGGGCGCATTGAGCAGTTCTTC	CASSFERGRIEQFF
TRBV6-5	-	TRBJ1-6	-	TGTGCCAGCACTAACAGGGCCCATAATTCACCCCTCCACTTT	CASTNRAHNSPLHF
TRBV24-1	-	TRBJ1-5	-	TGTGCCACCAGTGACCCAGCCGCGGACGGAGGGCTTGGCAATCAGCCCCAGCATTTT	CATSDPAADGGLGNQPQHF
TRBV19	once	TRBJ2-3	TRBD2	TGTGCCAGTAGTAAACTAGCGGGGCTCACAGATACGCAGTATTTT	CASSKLAGLTDTQYF
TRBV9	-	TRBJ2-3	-	TGTGCCAGCAGCGTAGAAGCAAGGGGCGCCACAGATACGCAGTATTTT	CASSVEARGATDTQYF
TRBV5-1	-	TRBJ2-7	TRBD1	TGCGCCAGCAGGGCCGGGACAGGGGGTTTATACGAGCAGTACTTC	CASRAGTGGLYEQYF
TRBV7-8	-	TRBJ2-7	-	TGTGCCACCGGGGGTGGAGGATGGGGCGAGCAGTACTTC	CATGGGGWGEQYF
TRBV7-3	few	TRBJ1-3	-	TGTGCCAGCAGCCCCCTCCAGGTGATCACTGGAAACACCATATATTTT	CASSPLQVITGNTIYF
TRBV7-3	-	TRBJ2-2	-	TGTGCCAGCAGCGCTCCCGGGACAACGAACACCGGGGAGCTGTTTTTT	CASSAPGTTNTGELFF
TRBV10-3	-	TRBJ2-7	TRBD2	TGTGCCATCAGTATGCTAGCGGGAGGGCCCTACGAGCAGTACTTC	CAISMLAGGPYEQYF
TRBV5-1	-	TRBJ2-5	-	TGCGCCAGCAGCCGCGCCTTAGCGGTTCAAGAGACCCAGTACTTC	CASSRALAVQETQYF
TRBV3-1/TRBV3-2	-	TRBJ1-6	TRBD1	TGTGCCAGCAGCTTACGACAGGGTATGAGGGATTCACCCCTCCACTTT	CASSLRQGMRDSPLHF
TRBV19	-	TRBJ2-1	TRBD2	TGTGCCAGTCGTCCGGGACTAGCGGGAGTGTATGAGCAGTTCTTC	CASRPGLAGVYEQFF
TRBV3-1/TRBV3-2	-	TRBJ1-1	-	TGTGCCAGCAGCCATACCTCCCCGGTTTTTGTTGGTGAAGCTTTCTTT	CASSHTSPVFVGEAFF
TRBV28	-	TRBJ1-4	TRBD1	TGTGCCAGCAGTTTATTGACAGGGGTGACCGCTAATGAAAAACTGTTTTTT	CASSLLTGVTANEKLFF